The next 27 T cell receptor beta chains were all read from a single sample in a study of T cells in Graves' hyperthyroidism and ophthalmopathy. RNA transcripts yielded amplified TCR beta CDR3 regions. A first-round RT-PCR of the TCR CDR3 used the HTBI primer set. Via MiXCR, TCRdb re-called the multiplex PCR reads, giving one row per CDR3 protein. The sample lists over 700,000 distinct CDR3 sequences, 30% to 40% occurring once. Source material: blood. The receptor source for this set is a woman aged 40-49 years with Graves' hyperthyroidism.

This clonotype was observed many times. The V and J genes are TRBV29-1 and TRBJ2-6; no firm D call. Trimming shortened V by 0 bases and J by 3 bases, and 21 bases separated the two germline ends. This CDR3 is 19 amino acids long. Germline V gene sequence: CDR1 SQVTM, CDR2 ANQGSEA. The CDR3 DNA reads as TGCAGCGTTGAAGACAGTAGGGCTGCCCGAGGTCGTGGGGCCAACGTCCTGACTTTC. As protein: CSVEDSRAARGRGANVLTF. Using reference TRBV29-1 and TRBJ2-6 for the parts outside the CDR3, the full variable domain is SAVISQKPSRDICQRGTSLTIQCQVDSQVTMMFWYRQQPGQSLTLIATANQGSEATYESGFVIDKFPISRPNLTFSTLTVSNMSPEDSSIYLCSVEDSRAARGRGANVLTFGAGSRLTVL.

Points on this clonotype: One base away lies a much larger clone, so this may be a sequencing read error. V is TRBV7-9 and J is TRBJ2-2, with D maybe TRBD1 (6 bases). The CDR3 is 15 residues long. The germline V and J ends were trimmed by 5 bases and 4 bases, with 14 bases remaining between them. Germline loops: CDR1 SEHNR, CDR2 FQNEAQ (reference sequence). The CDR3 region has the DNA TGTGCCAGCAGCACCAGAGGCAGGGGCACCGGGGAGCTGTTTTTT. This sequence encodes CASSTRGRGTGELFF.

This clonotype occurred a few times. The chain is built from TRBV4-1 and TRBJ1-2, with D unresolved. CDR1 is MGHRA and CDR2 is YSYEKL in the germline V gene. This CDR3 has 16 residues. Trimming stripped 6 bases from V and 8 bases from J, with 25 bases between. The CDR3 region is CASSPGEMPTGMGYTF. The CDR3, as DNA: TGCGCCAGCAGTCCAGGAGAAATGCCCACCGGGATGGGCTACACCTTC.

This clonotype came up many times. V usage is TRBV25-1 and J usage is TRBJ1-4, with a weak D call TRBD1 (6 bases). V shed 10 bases and J shed 7 bases, with 16 bases lying between them. Looked up from germline, CDR1 is MGHDK and CDR2 is SYGVNS. The CDR3 spans 13 residues. DNA for the CDR3: TGTGCCACCAATAGGGGGTTGGGTGAAAAACTGTTTTTT. This gives the protein CATNRGLGEKLFF.

In this sample, this clonotype turned up many times. This sequence joins TRBV6-6 and TRBJ1-5, with 9 bases aligning to TRBD1. Germline V CDR1 and CDR2: MNHNY, SVGAGI (reference sequence). V gave up 2 bases and J gave up 6 bases; unmatched junction bases: 5. The CDR3 loop spans 15 amino acids. The CDR3 region is CASSYPTGGPQPQHF. CDR3 coding DNA: TGTGCCAGCAGTTACCCAACAGGGGGCCCTCAGCCCCAGCATTTT.

In the case of this clonotype: A read error is possible here, since a much larger clone lies one base away. The CDR3 nucleotides are TGTGCCAGCAGCCCGGACAGGGACTACGAGCGGTACTTC. Its protein product is CASSPDRDYERYF. The chain links TRBV7-2 to TRBJ2-7; perhaps TRBD1 as D (8 bases). CDR3 size: 13 residues. Germline V lookup: CDR1 SGHTA, CDR2 FQGNSA.

CDR3 loop: CASSARGGAGEKLFF. CDR3 coding DNA: TGTGCCAGCAGCGCACGGGGAGGGGCCGGGGAAAAACTGTTTTTT. The V call is TRBV9, the J call TRBJ1-4, with D perhaps matching TRBD1 (5 bases). The CDR3 totals 15 residues. The germline V and J ends were trimmed by 3 bases and 8 bases, with 17 bases remaining between them. Germline V gene sequence: CDR1 SGDLS, CDR2 YYNGEE.

This clonotype appeared a few times. CDR3 DNA sequence: TGTGCCAGCAGCGTAGCCCCAGGGGAGCTTAACTATGGCTACACCTTC. Amino acid sequence: CASSVAPGELNYGYTF. The chain uses TRBV9 and TRBJ1-2; D perhaps matches TRBD1 (6 bases). Germline CDR1 reads SGDLS; CDR2 reads YYNGEE. The CDR3 totals 16 residues. Deletions cut 0 bases from V and 1 base from J, with 13 bases between.

This chain joins TRBV6-2 or TRBV6-3 and TRBJ1-2, with TRBD1 matching 12 bases. The CDR3 has 14 residues. Germline loops: CDR1 MNHEY, CDR2 SVGEGT. CDR3: CASARGQGASGYTF. DNA of the CDR3: TGTGCTAGTGCTCGGGGACAGGGGGCGTCGGGCTACACCTTC.

Note on this clonotype: This may arise from a read error, as a much more abundant clone is one base away. The rearrangement uses TRBV20-1 and TRBJ2-7; the match to TRBD2 covers 10 bases. CDR1 and CDR2 (germline): DFQATT, SNEGSKA (reference sequence). The CDR3 length is 14 residues. The CDR3 sequence: CSALEAGGNYQQYF. The CDR3 DNA follows: TGCAGTGCTCTTGAAGCGGGAGGGAACTACCAGCAGTACTTC.

This clonotype was recorded many times. This sequence joins TRBV29-1 and TRBJ1-3, with 10 positions matching TRBD1. The CDR3 extends over 16 amino acids. Germline V gene data show CDR1 as SQVTM and CDR2 as ANQGSEA. V lost 6 bases to trimming and J lost 4 bases; unmatched junction nucleotides: 12. CDR3 in DNA: TGCAGCGTGAGGAATCACGGGACAGGGGACGGAAACACCATATATTTT. Its translation: CSVRNHGTGDGNTIYF.

The rearrangement uses TRBV10-3 and TRBJ1-2; no reliable D call. The V end lost 5 bases, the J end lost 8 bases, and 18 bases lay between the germline ends. CDR3 length: 14 amino acids. CDR1 is ENHRY and CDR2 is SYGVKD in the germline V gene. CDR3 nucleotide sequence: TGTGCCATCAGTTGGCAGGATTCCGCTAAGGGCTACACCTTC. Translating gives CAISWQDSAKGYTF.

CDR3 in amino acids: CSVEGQGPNTGELFF. The CDR3, as DNA: TGCAGCGTTGAGGGACAGGGCCCGAACACCGGGGAGCTGTTTTTT. This chain joins TRBV29-1 and TRBJ2-2; 9 bases fit TRBD1. This CDR3 comprises 15 residues. Germline V CDR1 and CDR2: SQVTM, ANQGSEA. Losses at the gene ends were 3 bases for V and 0 bases for J; bases not matched to a gene: 2.

This clonotype was counted ten times or more. V usage is TRBV7-9 and J usage is TRBJ1-3, with unresolved D. V shed 8 bases and J shed 0 bases, with 14 bases lying between them. Germline CDR1 is SEHNR and CDR2 is FQNEAQ (reference sequence). The CDR3 loop spans 15 amino acids. CDR3 in DNA: TGTGCCAGCGTACGAGGCGTAGGCTCTGGAAACACCATATATTTT. This encodes CASVRGVGSGNTIYF.

This clonotype was picked up many times. V usage is TRBV10-3 and J usage is TRBJ1-2; D might be TRBD1 (5 bases). V lost 8 bases, J lost 8 bases, and 12 bases lay in between. This CDR3 has 11 residues. Germline V CDR1 and CDR2: ENHRY, SYGVKD. The CDR3 sequence: CAIRVGEGYTF. In nucleotides, the CDR3 is TGTGCCATCCGGGTGGGGGAAGGCTACACCTTC.

This clonotype was seen at least ten times. V gene TRBV10-3 combines with J gene TRBJ1-1, with D perhaps matching TRBD1 (6 bases). Trimming stripped 0 bases from V and 7 bases from J, with 15 bases between. Per the germline V gene, CDR1 is ENHRY and CDR2 is SYGVKD. CDR3 length: 15 residues. CDR3 in amino acids: CAISESGGGEDEAFF. CDR3 coding DNA: TGTGCCATCAGTGAGTCGGGGGGGGGCGAGGATGAAGCTTTCTTT.

This chain links TRBV5-6 with TRBJ1-1; D is uncertain. V was pared by 5 bases and J by 6 bases, with 14 bases between. Germline assignment: CDR1 SGHDT and CDR2 YYEEEE. CDR3 length equals 13 residues. CDR3 amino acids: CASRLQQGSEAFF. The CDR3 DNA reads TGTGCCAGCAGGTTACAACAAGGGTCTGAAGCTTTCTTT.

V and J are TRBV7-9 and TRBJ1-5; 8 nucleotides align to TRBD1. The CDR3 has 15 amino acids. CDR1 and CDR2 (germline): SEHNR, FQNEAQ (reference sequence). V was pared by 3 bases and J by 6 bases, with 7 bases of the junction left unmatched. This CDR3 is CASSFGQGATQPQHF. DNA for the CDR3: TGTGCCAGCAGCTTCGGACAGGGCGCCACTCAGCCCCAGCATTTT.

The V gene is TRBV2, the J gene TRBJ1-6, with a weak D call TRBD1 (6 bases). This CDR3 spans 15 amino acids. Looked up from germline, CDR1 is SNHLY and CDR2 is FYNNEI. V was pared by 3 bases and J by 2 bases, with 8 bases between. CDR3 nucleotide sequence: TGTGCCAGCAGTGAGGGGGCGCCCTATAATTCACCCCTCCACTTT. Translation gives CASSEGAPYNSPLHF. Together with reference TRBV2 and TRBJ1-6, the CDR3 gives the full variable domain: EPEVTQTPSHQVTQMGQEVILRCVPISNHLYFYWYRQILGQKVEFLVSFYNNEISEKSEIFDDQFSVERPDGSNFTLKIRSTKLEDSAMYFCASSEGAPYNSPLHFGNGTRLTVT.

This clonotype was detected a few times. The rearrangement uses TRBV5-1 and TRBJ2-7; D not resolved. The CDR3 is 15 amino acids. Germline loops: CDR1 SGHRS, CDR2 YFSETQ. The V end lost 4 bases, the J end lost 7 bases, and 21 bases lay between the germline ends. The CDR3 is CASSRGTTASWEQYF. The DNA for the CDR3 is TGCGCCAGCAGCCGCGGAACAACGGCCTCCTGGGAGCAGTACTTC. Complete variable domain (other parts from reference TRBV5-1 and TRBJ2-7): KAGVTQTPRYLIKTRGQQVTLSCSPISGHRSVSWYQQTPGQGLQFLFEYFSETQRNKGNFPGRFSGRQFSNSRSEMNVSTLELGDSALYLCASSRGTTASWEQYFGPGTRLTVT.

This clonotype appeared once. V and J are TRBV7-2 and TRBJ1-5, with D tentatively TRBD1 (5 bases). Germline V lookup: CDR1 SGHTA, CDR2 FQGNSA. The CDR3 is made up of 21 amino acids. V lost 2 bases, J lost 0 bases, and 26 bases lay in between. CDR3 protein: CASSLLGGTEEGNYSNQPQHF. CDR3 in DNA: TGTGCCAGCAGCTTACTCGGGGGGACGGAGGAGGGGAATTATAGCAATCAGCCCCAGCATTTT.

In its sample, this clonotype was seen many times. The chain combines TRBV7-6 with TRBJ1-3, with D unresolved. Trimming took off 4 bases at V and 0 bases at J, with 10 bases between the two ends. CDR1 is SGHVS and CDR2 is FNYEAQ in the germline V gene. The CDR3 runs 15 residues. CDR3 DNA sequence: TGTGCCAGCAGCTCGGACGGTCTCTCTGGAAACACCATATATTTT. Amino acids: CASSSDGLSGNTIYF. The full variable domain, with the rest looked up from reference TRBV7-6 and TRBJ1-3, is GAGVSQSPRYKVTKRGQDVALRCDPISGHVSLYWYRQALGQGPEFLTYFNYEAQQDKSGLPNDRFSAERPEGSISTLTIQRTEQRDSAMYRCASSSDGLSGNTIYFGEGSWLTVV.

V gene TRBV19 combines with J gene TRBJ2-7; 8 bases align to TRBD1. The V gene's germline CDR1 is LNHDA and CDR2 SQIVND (reference sequence). V shed 1 base and J 3 bases; nucleotides not matched to a gene: 5. The CDR3 consists of 15 residues. DNA of the CDR3: TGTGCCAGTAGTATAGGGTCAGGGGGCCACTACGAGCAGTACTTC. It yields the protein CASSIGSGGHYEQYF. Full variable domain (missing parts from reference TRBV19 and TRBJ2-7): DGGITQSPKYLFRKEGQNVTLSCEQNLNHDAMYWYRQDPGQGLRLIYYSQIVNDFQKGDIAEGYSVSREKKESFPLTVTSAQKNPTAFYLCASSIGSGGHYEQYFGPGTRLTVT.

The V gene is TRBV7-2, the J gene TRBJ1-1; 7 bases fit TRBD1. Germline values: CDR1 SGHTA, CDR2 FQGNSA. CDR3 length: 14 amino acids. Trimming took 8 bases from V and 2 from J; bases not matched to a gene: 8. The CDR3 DNA sequence: TGTGCCAGCTCAAGACAGGGATATAACACTGAAGCTTTCTTT. Amino acid sequence: CASSRQGYNTEAFF.

This clonotype appeared once. The conserved final phenylalanine or tryptophan is absent from the CDR3, which likely points to a read error. The chain is built from TRBV20-1 and TRBJ1-1; unclear D gene. The V gene's germline CDR1 is DFQATT and CDR2 SNEGSKA (reference sequence). The V end was cut by 4 bases, the J end by 3 bases, with 18 bases between. This CDR3 comprises 15 residues. The CDR3 region has the DNA TGCAGTGCTAACGTAAGGACCTCCCGGCACACTGAAGCTTTCTTA. Translation: CSANVRTSRHTEAFL.

This clonotype was seen repeatedly, ten times or more. The chain joins TRBV20-1 to TRBJ1-2; 8 nucleotides align to TRBD1. Germline assignment: CDR1 DFQATT and CDR2 SNEGSKA (reference sequence). Trimming at V came to 3 bases and at J to 3 bases, leaving 6 bases not matched to a gene. The CDR3 contains 14 residues. CDR3 in DNA: TGCAGTGCTAGGCCGACAGGGGTCGACTATGGCTACACCTTC. It codes for CSARPTGVDYGYTF.

This clonotype came up many times. V and J are TRBV2 and TRBJ2-5, with TRBD1 as a possible D gene (5 bases). V shed 7 bases and J shed 7 bases, with 16 bases lying between them. CDR3 length: 13 residues. CDR1 and CDR2 (germline): SNHLY, FYNNEI. The CDR3 reads CASTEKGRGTQYF. The DNA of the CDR3 is TGTGCCAGCACCGAAAAGGGTAGGGGGACCCAGTACTTC.